These T cell receptor beta chains were read from a single sample in a study of cytomegalovirus exposure and HLA in healthy donors. Sequencing used immunoSEQ multiplex PCR; TCRdb keeps in-frame clones, though not all of them. The sample shows some 120,000 clones, over 60% of them seen only once. The sequenced material came from PBMCs. The receptors come from a man in his fifties in good health and CMV-seronegative. Each CDR3 is given with its conserved first and last residue. The D gene is left open where the match is weak. Rows give clone size only sometimes, using once, few, many, or a class for an expanded clone.

v_gene	j_gene	d_gene	abundance	CDR3nt	CDR3aa
TRBV7-9	TRBJ1-4	TRBD1	.	TGTGCCAGCAGCCGAGCGGGACAGGGACTCTCTGAAAAACTGTTTTTT	CASSRAGQGLSEKLFF
TRBV5-1	TRBJ1-6	.	.	TGCGCCAGCAGCTGGGAGGGGGGTACTGGTTCACCCCTCCACTTT	CASSWEGGTGSPLHF
TRBV4-3	TRBJ1-2	TRBD1	few	TGCGCCAGCAGCTCCCGGGACAGGGTAAACTATGGCTACACCTTC	CASSSRDRVNYGYTF
TRBV7-3	TRBJ2-1	.	.	TGTGCCAGCAGCTTATTCCTTTACAATGAGCAGTTCTTC	CASSLFLYNEQFF
TRBV5-1	TRBJ2-5	.	.	TGCGCCAGCAGCTTGGACAGGACACAAGAGACCCAGTACTTC	CASSLDRTQETQYF
TRBV10-3	TRBJ1-1	TRBD1	.	TGTGCCATCAGTGAGGCGCCTCCGACAGGGTTTACTGAAGCTTTCTTT	CAISEAPPTGFTEAFF
TRBV29-1	TRBJ1-2	TRBD1	.	TGCAGCGACCGACAGGGGGGCAACTATGGCTACACCTTC	CSDRQGGNYGYTF
TRBV29-1	TRBJ1-2	.	.	TGCAGCGCAGGGGAAGCTGAAGGCTACACCTTC	CSAGEAEGYTF
TRBV2	TRBJ2-7	.	.	TGTGCCAGCAGAATCACAGGTAGCTCCTACGAGCAGTACTTC	CASRITGSSYEQYF
TRBV19	TRBJ2-4	.	.	TGTGCCAGTAGCGGGGGAGCCCAAGCCAAAAACATTCAGTACTTC	CASSGGAQAKNIQYF
TRBV6-1	TRBJ2-5	TRBD1	.	TGTGCCAGCAGTGGGGGTGGGACAGGAGAGACCCAGTACTTC	CASSGGGTGETQYF
TRBV25-1	TRBJ1-2	TRBD1	once	TGTGCCAGCAGTGAACGGGACAGACCCGGCTACACCTTC	CASSERDRPGYTF
TRBV15	TRBJ1-6	TRBD1	.	TGTGCCACTTCGGGACAGGGGGCGAATTCACCCCTCCACTTT	CATSGQGANSPLHF
TRBV14	TRBJ1-2	.	.	TGTGCCAGCAGCCAAGGAAGAGGCCCGAGAGGCTATGGCTACACCTTC	CASSQGRGPRGYGYTF
TRBV29-1	TRBJ1-1	TRBD1	.	TGCAGCTCAGCGGCCAGCCAGGGGGCTGAAGCTTTCTTT	CSSAASQGAEAFF
TRBV7-9	TRBJ2-1	TRBD1	.	TGTGCCAGCAGCTTAGCGGGGACAGGGGTCTACAATGAGCAGTTCTTC	CASSLAGTGVYNEQFF
TRBV7-2	TRBJ1-6	.	.	TGTGCCAGCAGCTTAGGGGCCGGTCATTCACCCCTCCACTTT	CASSLGAGHSPLHF
TRBV6-6	TRBJ1-1	.	.	TGTGCCAGCAGCCTGGCTGAAGGGGAAGAAGCTTTCTTT	CASSLAEGEEAFF
TRBV4-2	TRBJ2-2	TRBD2	.	TGTGCCAGCAGCCAAGATCTACTAGCGGGGGGGCAAACCGGGGAGCTGTTTTTT	CASSQDLLAGGQTGELFF
TRBV10-1	TRBJ2-7	TRBD1	.	TGCGCCAGCAGGAGGGGACAGGCCACGTACTTC	CASRRGQATYF
TRBV28	TRBJ1-1	TRBD1	.	TGTGCCAGCAGATTCACAGGGGGAGCTTTCTTT	CASRFTGGAFF
TRBV6-1	TRBJ2-5	TRBD2	.	TGTGCCAGCAGTGAAAGTGCGGGGGAGGGCGAGACCCAGTACTTC	CASSESAGEGETQYF
TRBV27	TRBJ1-4	.	.	TGTGCCAGCAGAGCGCCGGGAGCCGCTCTAGGGGAAAAACTGTTTTTT	CASRAPGAALGEKLFF
TRBV14	TRBJ2-2	.	.	TGTGCCAGCAGCCAAGAAGGAGGGACCGGGGAGCTGTTTTTT	CASSQEGGTGELFF